This T cell receptor beta chain was identified during a study of cytomegalovirus exposure and HLA in healthy donors. Germline V gene sequence: CDR1 SGHNT, CDR2 YENEEA. The CDR3 length is 15 residues. The V and J ends lost 4 bases and 9 bases, in that order; junction bases with no gene match: 8. Only in-frame clones appear in the TCRdb table, and some are missing; sequencing was by immunoSEQ multiplex PCR. Of 90,000 to 150,000 clones in the sample, approximately 88% are singletons; the top ten hold about 1.8%. This sequence was found in a man aged 18 to 29 in good health and CMV-seronegative. The gene calls are TRBV11-3 and TRBJ2-1; 11 bases fit TRBD1. The sample consisted of PBMCs. CDR3 DNA sequence: TGTGCCAGCAGCTCGGACAGGGGGCTGAGCTCTGAGCAGTTCTTC. It yields the protein CASSSDRGLSSEQFF.